The T cell receptor (beta chain) under discussion was sequenced for a study of shared clonotypes between healthy human individuals. The CDR3 loop spans 15 amino acids. Trimming cost V 0 bases and J 1 base, with 10 bases left between them. Germline CDR1 and CDR2: WNHNN and SYGVQD (reference sequence). CD45RO-negative, CCR7-positively selected cells formed the naive CD8 fraction, excluding terminally differentiated effector memory CD45RA+ cells. This table comes from immunoSEQ multiplex PCR, and its TCRdb copy is limited to in-frame clones, with some not included. Of 2 million or so clones listed, 85% to 95% are singletons.

The chain couples TRBV10-1 to TRBJ2-7, with D hard to call. The material sequenced was naive CD8+ T cells sorted from blood. This sequence originates from a man aged 18 to 30 in good health. This CDR3 is CASSESSSFSYEQYF. The CDR3 nucleotides read TGCGCCAGCAGTGAGTCATCCAGTTTTTCCTACGAGCAGTACTTC.